This entry is about one T cell receptor (beta chain). Alongside a J-beta primer mix, a sample-barcoded 5' primer served in a second PCR lasting 7 to 11 cycles. Via MiXCR, TCRdb re-called the 5' RACE reads, giving one row per CDR3 protein. This table has around 940,000 distinct CDR3 sequences, about 51% appearing once. This sample was included in a study of blood T cells in healthy people across ages. The CDR3 is made up of 14 amino acids. Germline V gives CDR1 SGHNT, CDR2 YYREEE (reference sequence). V was pared by 1 base and J by 6 bases, with 13 bases between. The clonotype was recovered from a woman aged 55-69 years in good health. The chain links TRBV5-4 to TRBJ1-1; D ambiguous. The sample taken for sequencing was blood. The CDR3 DNA sequence: TGTGCCAGCAGCTTGCGTCACGAACGGTCTGAAGCTTTCTTT. It encodes CASSLRHERSEAFF.